This entry concerns a single T cell receptor beta chain. Its antigen is not identified. TCRdb re-called the RT-PCR reads with MiXCR, one entry per CDR3 protein. This sample has roughly 500,000 distinct CDR3 sequences, with 15% to 20% found just once. This specimen comes from a study of response to subunit inactivated influenza vaccine. There are 16 residues in the CDR3. In germline, CDR1 is LNHNV, CDR2 YYDKDF (reference sequence). V was clipped by 0 bases and J by 5 bases; unmatched bases: 5. Study results and caveats: Authors suggested few new T cells are recruited by each seasonal influenza vaccination.

The receptor was isolated from a man aged 45 to 70 who received an inactivated influenza vaccine. This sample comprised CD4+ T cells sorted from PBMCs, obtained around 25 months after vaccination. This chain joins TRBV15 and TRBJ2-2, with TRBD2 identical over 8 bases. CDR3 in DNA: TGTGCCACCAGCAGAGATAGACTAGCGCGTACCGGGGAGCTGTTTTTT. Amino acid sequence: CATSRDRLARTGELFF.